This entry lists 15 T cell receptor beta chains sequenced from one sample in a study of cytomegalovirus exposure and HLA in healthy donors. The PCR had 60 Vbeta and 13 Jbeta primers. Assay: immunoSEQ multiplex PCR; the TCRdb copy retains only in-frame clones and omits some. The sample shows some 84,000 clones, around three fifths of them seen only once. Material for sequencing was PBMCs. These receptors were taken from a woman between 40 and 55 years old in good health and CMV-seropositive.

This sequence joins TRBV28 and TRBJ1-2; TRBD1 is a possible D gene (5 bases). The V gene's germline CDR1 is MDHEN and CDR2 SYDVKM. This CDR3 is built from 12 residues. Trimming removed 2 bases at V and 8 bases at J, with 9 bases between. The CDR3 DNA reads as TGTGCCAGCAGTTTAGGGACTAGCGGCTACACCTTC. As protein: CASSLGTSGYTF.

The CDR3 nucleotides read TGTGCCAGTAGTAGTGGTCCGACTAGCACAGATACGCAGTATTTT. Translating it yields CASSSGPTSTDTQYF. J is TRBJ2-3 and V is TRBV19; unclear D gene. Trimming left V 4 bases short and J 0 bases short, with 11 bases between. The CDR3 totals 15 residues. Germline CDR1 reads LNHDA; CDR2 reads SQIVND (reference sequence).

The J gene is TRBJ2-3, the V gene TRBV2; D not certain. CDR3 length equals 14 residues. Germline loops: CDR1 SNHLY, CDR2 FYNNEI. V was cut by 1 base and J by 6 bases, with 11 bases left in between. CDR3 in amino acids: CASSEGWLVDTQYF. The CDR3 bases are TGTGCCAGCAGTGAAGGGTGGCTAGTCGATACGCAGTATTTT.

This clone has a handful of counts. CDR3 coding DNA: TGTGCCAGCAGCCCACTACCGGGACAGTTGAACACCGGGGAGCTGTTTTTT. This translates into CASSPLPGQLNTGELFF. The V gene is TRBV7-3, the J gene TRBJ2-2; 7 bases match TRBD1. CDR3 size: 17 residues. From germline, CDR1 is SGHTA and CDR2 FQGTGA. V lost 5 bases, J lost 1 base, and 10 bases stayed unmatched.

CDR3 sequence (DNA): TGTGCCAGCTCCCGTGGACTAGCGCGCTCCTACAATGAGCAGTTCTTC. Translated, it gives CASSRGLARSYNEQFF. This sequence joins TRBV18 and TRBJ2-1; 9 nucleotides line up with TRBD2. Germline CDR1 and CDR2: KGHSH and LQKENI. With 6 bases clipped from V and 0 bases from J, the junction kept 6 bases outside the gene matches. The CDR3 is 16 residues long.

This chain connects TRBV5-6 to TRBJ2-7, with 7 bases lining up with TRBD1. Losses at the gene ends were 5 bases for V and 3 bases for J; bases not matched to a gene: 5. The length of the CDR3 is 13 residues. The germline CDR1 and CDR2 sequences are SGHDT and YYEEEE. DNA for the CDR3: TGTGCCAGCAGGTTACAGGGGAACTACGAGCAGTACTTC. Its translation: CASRLQGNYEQYF.

The genes are TRBV5-8 and TRBJ1-2, with TRBD1 matching 10 bases. V dropped 4 bases and J dropped 1; count of bases not matched to a gene: 7. This CDR3 contains 16 residues. Germline CDR1 reads SGHTS; CDR2 reads YDEGEE. Here the CDR3 DNA reads TGTGCCAGCAGCGAGACCGGGACAGGGGTTAACTATGGCTACACCTTC. The encoded protein is CASSETGTGVNYGYTF.

This rearrangement joins TRBV7-2 to TRBJ2-5; TRBD1 matches 7 bases. Trimming removed 7 bases from V and 1 base from J; junction bases left unmatched: 9. The CDR3 spans 15 residues. Germline CDR1 reads SGHTA; CDR2 reads FQGNSA. The CDR3 is CASTPRQGPQETQYF. CDR3 DNA: TGTGCCAGCACCCCAAGACAGGGACCCCAAGAGACCCAGTACTTC.

The V call is TRBV2, the J call TRBJ2-5, with 7 bases identical to TRBD1. Per the germline V gene, CDR1 is SNHLY and CDR2 is FYNNEI. The CDR3 spans 11 residues. V lost 8 bases to trimming and J lost 5 bases; unmatched junction nucleotides: 2. The CDR3 is CASGTDETQYF. The DNA for the CDR3 is TGTGCCAGCGGGACAGACGAGACCCAGTACTTC.

A few counts support this clone. The rearrangement links TRBV2 to TRBJ1-1; D perhaps matches TRBD1 (5 bases). Germline loops: CDR1 SNHLY, CDR2 FYNNEI. The length of the CDR3 is 14 residues. Trimming pared 5 bases from V and 5 bases from J, leaving 15 bases between. The CDR3 spells CASSRRGRATEAFF. DNA of the CDR3: TGTGCCAGCAGTCGGAGGGGCAGGGCGACTGAAGCTTTCTTT.

This clone is a singleton in its sample. The chain employs TRBV5-1 and TRBJ1-1, with 8 bases matching TRBD1. The CDR3 spans 18 residues. The V and J ends lost 4 bases and 4 bases, in that order; junction bases with no gene match: 18. CDR1 SGHRS and CDR2 YFSETQ come from the germline V gene. The CDR3 nucleotides read TGCGCCAGCAGCCGAGACCCACAAGGACAGGGAAGTGGCACTGAAGCTTTCTTT. It yields the protein CASSRDPQGQGSGTEAFF. The full variable domain, its missing parts supplied by reference TRBV5-1 and TRBJ1-1, is KAGVTQTPRYLIKTRGQQVTLSCSPISGHRSVSWYQQTPGQGLQFLFEYFSETQRNKGNFPGRFSGRQFSNSRSEMNVSTLELGDSALYLCASSRDPQGQGSGTEAFFGQGTRLTVV.

The rearrangement joins TRBV15 to TRBJ2-2; no clear D gene. This CDR3 has 14 amino acids. V lost 0 bases and J 4 bases, leaving 6 bases between the germline ends. Germline V gives CDR1 LNHNV, CDR2 YYDKDF (reference sequence). The CDR3: CATSRDVLTGELFF. The CDR3 region has the DNA TGTGCCACCAGCAGAGACGTCCTCACCGGGGAGCTGTTTTTT.

The chain carries TRBV27 and TRBJ2-1, with 9 bases lining up with TRBD2. V was pared by 5 bases and J by 9 bases, with 14 bases of the junction left unmatched. Germline assignment: CDR1 MNHEY and CDR2 SMNVEV (reference sequence). This CDR3 is 16 amino acids long. CDR3 region: CASSLLLAGIASEQFF. DNA of the CDR3: TGTGCCAGCAGTCTTTTGCTAGCGGGAATCGCAAGTGAGCAGTTCTTC.

J is TRBJ2-5 and V is TRBV7-2; 15 bases agree with TRBD2. The J call may be mistaken, given a closer DNA end match to TRBJ2-7. The germline V gene has CDR1 SGHTA and CDR2 FQGNSA. The CDR3 loop spans 19 amino acids. The CDR3 here is CASSVPSGLAGGNTYEQYF. The CDR3 nucleotides read TGTGCCAGCAGCGTCCCCTCCGGACTAGCGGGAGGGAACACCTACGAGCAGTACTTC.

The chain links TRBV5-6 to TRBJ1-2; TRBD1 matches at 10 bases. This CDR3 region has 16 residues. The germline V gene encodes CDR1 SGHDT and CDR2 YYEEEE. V lost 3 bases, J lost 7 bases, and 12 bases stayed unmatched. The CDR3 sequence: CASSSATGTGVGGYTF. The CDR3 coding sequence is TGTGCCAGCAGCTCAGCGACCGGGACAGGGGTCGGTGGCTACACCTTC. The variable domain in full, with the rest retrieved from reference TRBV5-6 and TRBJ1-2, is DAGVTQSPTHLIKTRGQQVTLRCSPKSGHDTVSWYQQALGQGPQFIFQYYEEEERQRGNFPDRFSGHQFPNYSSELNVNALLLGDSALYLCASSSATGTGVGGYTFGSGTRLTVV.